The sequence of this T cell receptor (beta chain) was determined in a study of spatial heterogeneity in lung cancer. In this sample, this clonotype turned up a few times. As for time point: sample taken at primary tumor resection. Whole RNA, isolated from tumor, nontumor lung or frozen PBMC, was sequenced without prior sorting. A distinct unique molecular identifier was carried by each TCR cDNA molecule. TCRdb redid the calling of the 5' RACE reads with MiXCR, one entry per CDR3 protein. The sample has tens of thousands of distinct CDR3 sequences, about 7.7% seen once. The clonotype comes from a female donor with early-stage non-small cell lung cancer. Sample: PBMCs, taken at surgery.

The chain's CDR3 is CASSLEPRSSGNTIYF. The CDR3 DNA sequence: TGCGCCAGCAGCTTGGAACCGAGGAGCTCTGGAAACACCATATATTTT. This rearrangement joins TRBV5-1 to TRBJ1-3; D unclear. The V end lost 0 bases, the J end lost 0 bases, and 10 bases lay between the germline ends. Looked up from germline, CDR1 is SGHRS and CDR2 is YFSETQ. The CDR3 has 16 amino acids.